This record looks at one T cell receptor beta chain sequence and its context. What it recognizes is unknown. Measured with immunoSEQ multiplex PCR; TCRdb has only the in-frame clones, and not every one. This sample has roughly 70,000 clones, with around 86% found just once. Prior autoimmune disease or systemic immunosuppression barred patients. Peripheral blood came from all dose cohorts at three timepoints. This sample was included in a study of OX40 agonist ivuxolimab in advanced cancers. Study context: Ivuxolimab, an antibody acting as an agonist of OX40 (CD134), was used to treat patients. General study points: At doses 0.1 to 3.0 mg/kg, CD4+ and CD8+ clones expanded.

Trimming at V came to 1 base and at J to 7 bases, leaving 10 bases not matched to a gene. CDR3 length equals 17 residues. From germline, CDR1 is SEHNR and CDR2 FQNEAQ (reference sequence). The clonotype was recovered from an adult with an advanced solid tumor such as melanoma, head and neck, liver or kidney cancer. The chain links TRBV7-9 to TRBJ1-3, with 10 bases identical to TRBD1. The material was CD4+ or CD8+ T cells sorted from blood, obtained in a trial of the OX40 agonist ivuxolimab. CDR3: CASSLGLGTGEDNTIYF. The CDR3 DNA reads as TGTGCCAGCAGCTTAGGACTCGGGACAGGGGAAGACAACACCATATATTTT.